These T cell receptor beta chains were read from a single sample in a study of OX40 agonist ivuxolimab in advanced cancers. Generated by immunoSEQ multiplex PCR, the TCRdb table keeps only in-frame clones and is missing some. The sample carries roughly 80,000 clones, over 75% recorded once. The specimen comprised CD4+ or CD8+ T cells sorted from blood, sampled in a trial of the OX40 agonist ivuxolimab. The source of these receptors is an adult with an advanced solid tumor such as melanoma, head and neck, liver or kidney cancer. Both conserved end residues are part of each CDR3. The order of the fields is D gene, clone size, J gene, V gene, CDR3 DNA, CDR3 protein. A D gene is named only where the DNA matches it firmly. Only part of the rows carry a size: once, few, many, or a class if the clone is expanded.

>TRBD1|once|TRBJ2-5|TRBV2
TGTGCCAGCAGTGTACAGGGGGCGGGAGAGACCCAGTACTTC
CASSVQGAGETQYF
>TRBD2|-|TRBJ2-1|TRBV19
TGTGCCAGTAGCAGTACCGGGACTAGCGGGAGCTACAATGAGCAGTTCTTC
CASSSTGTSGSYNEQFF
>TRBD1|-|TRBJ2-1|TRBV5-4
TGTGCCAGCAGCTCTGCCGGGACAGCCATCTACAATGAGCAGTTCTTC
CASSSAGTAIYNEQFF
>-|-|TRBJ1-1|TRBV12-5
TGTGCTAGTGAGGCGGGGGAGAACACTGAAGCTTTCTTT
CASEAGENTEAFF
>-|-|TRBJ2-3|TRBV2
TGTGCCAGCAGTGTAGGGCGGGGTGATACGCAGTATTTT
CASSVGRGDTQYF
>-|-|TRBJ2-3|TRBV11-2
TGTGCCAGCAGCCCAACAGGGTCCTACACAGATACGCAGTATTTT
CASSPTGSYTDTQYF
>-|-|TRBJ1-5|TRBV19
TGTGCCAGTAGTATAGGGGGTAATCAGCCCCAGCATTTT
CASSIGGNQPQHF
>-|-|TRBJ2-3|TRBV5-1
TGCGCCAGCAGCGGGGACACGGGAGTTTTCACAGATACGCAGTATTTT
CASSGDTGVFTDTQYF
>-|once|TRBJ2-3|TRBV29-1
TGCAGCGTTGAAAGGGAGGCAGATACGCAGTATTTT
CSVEREADTQYF
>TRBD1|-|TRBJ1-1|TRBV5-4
TGTGCCAGCAGCTTAGGGACAGGGGACACTGAAGCTTTCTTT
CASSLGTGDTEAFF
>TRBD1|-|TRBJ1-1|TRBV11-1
TGTGCCAGCAGCTTGGTGACAGGGATGGGCACTGAAGCTTTCTTT
CASSLVTGMGTEAFF
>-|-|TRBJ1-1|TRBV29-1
TGCAGCGTTGTAGGCAGGGGTTGGAACACTGAAGCTTTCTTT
CSVVGRGWNTEAFF
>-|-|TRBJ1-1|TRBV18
TGTGCCAGCTCACAGGGCATACCCACTGAAGCTTTCTTT
CASSQGIPTEAFF
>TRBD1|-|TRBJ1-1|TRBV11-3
TGTGCCAGCAGCGACCGGGACAGGGGGAACACTGAAGCTTTCTTT
CASSDRDRGNTEAFF
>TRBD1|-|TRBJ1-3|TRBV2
TGTGCCAGCAGTTTACAGGGGGCTGGAAACACCATATATTTT
CASSLQGAGNTIYF
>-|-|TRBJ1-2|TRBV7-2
TGTGCCAGCAGCCCCTCCTCTCATGGCTACACCTTC
CASSPSSHGYTF
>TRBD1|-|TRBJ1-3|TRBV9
TGTGCCAGCAGCGTAGAACAGGGGTACGGAAACACCATATATTTT
CASSVEQGYGNTIYF
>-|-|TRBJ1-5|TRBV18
TGTGCCAGCTCACCACGGGGGGCATTGGGACAGCCCCAGCATTTT
CASSPRGALGQPQHF
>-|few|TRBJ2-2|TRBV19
TGTGCCAGTAGTAGCCCCCTAGCCGGGGAGCTGTTTTTT
CASSSPLAGELFF
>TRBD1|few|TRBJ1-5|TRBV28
TGTGCCAGCAGTGAACAGGGGGCTGGAAATCAGCCCCAGCATTTT
CASSEQGAGNQPQHF
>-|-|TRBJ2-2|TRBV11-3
TGTGCCAGCAGCTTAGCTAACACCGGGGAGCTGTTTTTT
CASSLANTGELFF
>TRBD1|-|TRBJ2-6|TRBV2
TGTGCCAGCAGTTCTTCATGGGGACAGGGGGCGCAAGGGGCCAACGTCCTGACTTTC
CASSSSWGQGAQGANVLTF
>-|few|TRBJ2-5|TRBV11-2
TGTGCCAGCAGCTTGCCATTGTTGGGCCAGTACTTC
CASSLPLLGQYF
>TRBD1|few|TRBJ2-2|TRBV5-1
TGCGCCAGCAGGGGAGACAGGGAAACCGGGGAGCTGTTTTTT
CASRGDRETGELFF
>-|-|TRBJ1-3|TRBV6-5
TGTGCCACCAGTATGGGGGTCTCTGGAAACACCATATATTTT
CATSMGVSGNTIYF
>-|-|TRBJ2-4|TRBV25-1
TGTGCCAGCAGTGACGACAGGGCACCCTTGGGGGGTCAGTACTTC
CASSDDRAPLGGQYF
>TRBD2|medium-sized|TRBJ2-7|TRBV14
TGTGCCAGCAGCCAAGGGACTAGTTTTGGGTCGCAGTACTTC
CASSQGTSFGSQYF
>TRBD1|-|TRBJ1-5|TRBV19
TGTGCCAGTACCACGGACAGGACCAATCAGCCCCAGCATTTT
CASTTDRTNQPQHF
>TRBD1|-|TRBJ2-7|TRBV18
TGTGCCAGCTCACCCACAGGGGGGTACGAGCAGTACTTC
CASSPTGGYEQYF
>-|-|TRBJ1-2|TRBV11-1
TGTGCCAGCAGCTCCAAATGGACGGGAGAGGGAGGCTACACCTTC
CASSSKWTGEGGYTF
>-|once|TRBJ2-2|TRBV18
TGTGCCAGCTCACCTACAGGGAACACCGGGGAGCTGTTTTTT
CASSPTGNTGELFF
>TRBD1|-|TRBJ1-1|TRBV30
TGTGCCTGGAGTGTAGGGACAGGTCTAGGAGCTTTCTTT
CAWSVGTGLGAFF
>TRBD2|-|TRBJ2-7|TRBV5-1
TGCGCCAGCAGCTTGGTAGCGGGAGCCATCCACGAGCAGTACTTC
CASSLVAGAIHEQYF
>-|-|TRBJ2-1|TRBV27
TGTGCCAGCAGACCCCCCGACCAGACTGGGCAGTTCTTC
CASRPPDQTGQFF
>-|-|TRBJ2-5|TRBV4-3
TGCGCCAGCAGCCAGGGCGATAGAGCTACTTCTGGGGAGACCCAGTACTTC
CASSQGDRATSGETQYF
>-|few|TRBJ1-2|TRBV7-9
TGTGCCAGCAGCTTAGCGTTGGATTCTAACTATGGCTACACCTTC
CASSLALDSNYGYTF
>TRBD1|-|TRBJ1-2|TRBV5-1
TGCGCCAGCAGCTTGGAGGGGGCGGGCTACACCTTC
CASSLEGAGYTF
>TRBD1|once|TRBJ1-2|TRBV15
TGTGCCACCAGCGTGGGACAGGGTTTGGGCAGTTACACCTTC
CATSVGQGLGSYTF
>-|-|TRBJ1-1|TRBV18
TGTGCCAGCTCACGGGTTCAAGACGCGATTTCAGGGAACACTGAAGCTTTCTTT
CASSRVQDAISGNTEAFF
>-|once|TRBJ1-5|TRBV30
TGTGCCTGGAGTGGAGTTCACCATCAGCCCCAGCATTTT
CAWSGVHHQPQHF
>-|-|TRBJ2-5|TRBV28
TGTGCCAGCAGTTTAACATTCCAAGAGACCCAGTACTTC
CASSLTFQETQYF
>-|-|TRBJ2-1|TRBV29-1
TGCAGCGCCGCTCGAGATGCAGACAATGAGCAGTTCTTC
CSAARDADNEQFF
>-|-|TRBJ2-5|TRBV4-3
TGCGCCAGCAGCCAGCTTCCGGGCCATCCAAGGGAGACCCAGTACTTC
CASSQLPGHPRETQYF
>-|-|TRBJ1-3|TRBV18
TGTGCCAGCTCCCCGGGACCGACTGGAAACACCATATATTTT
CASSPGPTGNTIYF
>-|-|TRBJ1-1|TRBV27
TGTGCCAGCAGTCCTATTTGGGGGAAAAGCACTGAAGCTTTCTTT
CASSPIWGKSTEAFF
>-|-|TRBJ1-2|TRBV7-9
TGTGCCAGCAGCCGCCCAGGGGACAGCTACACCTTC
CASSRPGDSYTF
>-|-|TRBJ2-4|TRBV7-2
TGTGCCAGCAGCCCTGGGGGGGGCGTCATTCAGTACTTC
CASSPGGGVIQYF
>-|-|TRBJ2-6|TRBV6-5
TGTGCCAGCAGTTACGGGCTGGGGGCCAACGTCCTGACTTTC
CASSYGLGANVLTF
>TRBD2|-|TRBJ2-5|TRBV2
TGTGCCCTAGCGGGGGAACAAGAGACCCAGTACTTC
CALAGEQETQYF
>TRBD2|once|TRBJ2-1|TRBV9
TGTGCCAGCAGCGTCGGGGGGGCCTTGTATGAGCAGTTCTTC
CASSVGGALYEQFF
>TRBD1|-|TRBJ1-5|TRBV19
TGTGCCAGTAGTAAGACAGGGCTGGGTGGGCCCCAGCATTTT
CASSKTGLGGPQHF
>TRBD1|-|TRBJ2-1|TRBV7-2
TGTGCCAGCAGTCGGGACAGGGGCCCCTACAATGAGCAGTTCTTC
CASSRDRGPYNEQFF
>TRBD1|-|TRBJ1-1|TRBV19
TGTGCCAGTAGTATCTGGACAGGGAGAGGCAACACTGAAGCTTTCTTT
CASSIWTGRGNTEAFF
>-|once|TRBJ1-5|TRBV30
TGTGCCTGGAGGCCGACACTCAGCAATCAGCCCCAGCATTTT
CAWRPTLSNQPQHF
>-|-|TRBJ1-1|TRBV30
TGTGCCTGGAGTGTCGATTCCCTGCTGGGCACTGAAGCTTTCTTT
CAWSVDSLLGTEAFF